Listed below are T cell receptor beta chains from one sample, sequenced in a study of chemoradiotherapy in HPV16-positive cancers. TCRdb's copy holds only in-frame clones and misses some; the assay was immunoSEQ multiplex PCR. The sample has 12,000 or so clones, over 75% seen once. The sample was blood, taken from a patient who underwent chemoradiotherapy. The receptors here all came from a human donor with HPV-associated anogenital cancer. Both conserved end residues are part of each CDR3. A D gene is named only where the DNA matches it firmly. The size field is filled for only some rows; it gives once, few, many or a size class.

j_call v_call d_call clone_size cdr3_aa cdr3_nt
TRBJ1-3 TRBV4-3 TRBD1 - CASSQGTGYRNTIYF TGCGCCAGCAGCCAGGGGACAGGCTACCGGAACACCATATATTTT
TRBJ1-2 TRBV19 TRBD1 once CASSAPSGTAFGYGYTF TGTGCCAGTAGTGCCCCGTCCGGGACAGCGTTCGGCTATGGCTACACCTTC
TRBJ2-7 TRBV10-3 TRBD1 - CAISEPGTGSYEQYF TGTGCCATCAGTGAACCCGGGACAGGGTCCTACGAGCAGTACTTC
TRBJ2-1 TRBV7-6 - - CASSLDGDEQFF TGTGCCAGCAGCTTAGACGGCGATGAGCAGTTCTTC
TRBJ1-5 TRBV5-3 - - CARSSGGISNQPQHF TGTGCCAGAAGCTCGGGGGGCATCAGCAATCAGCCCCAGCATTTT
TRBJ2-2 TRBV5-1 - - CASSSTGNTGELFF TGCGCCAGCAGCTCGACAGGGAACACCGGGGAGCTGTTTTTT
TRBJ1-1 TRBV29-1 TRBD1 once CSVKVRDRGEVRLYTEAFF TGCAGCGTAAAGGTCCGGGACAGGGGTGAGGTGAGGCTGTACACTGAAGCTTTCTTT
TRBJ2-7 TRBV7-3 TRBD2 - CASSLRGGSPADEQYF TGTGCCAGCAGCTTAAGGGGGGGTAGCCCCGCCGACGAGCAGTACTTC
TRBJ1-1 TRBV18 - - CASRGSRQEGAFF TGTGCCAGCAGGGGGTCGAGACAGGAGGGAGCTTTCTTT
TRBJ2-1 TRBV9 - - CASSVVSAGGNEQFF TGTGCCAGCAGCGTAGTTTCCGCAGGGGGGAATGAGCAGTTCTTC
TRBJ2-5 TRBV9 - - CASSVEGGPETQYF TGTGCCAGCAGCGTAGAAGGGGGGCCAGAGACCCAGTACTTC
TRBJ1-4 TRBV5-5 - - CASSRVGFGEKLFF TGTGCCAGCAGTCGGGTGGGGTTTGGTGAAAAACTGTTTTTT
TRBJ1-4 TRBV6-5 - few CATSGGDEKLFF TGTGCCACCTCTGGGGGTGATGAAAAACTGTTTTTT
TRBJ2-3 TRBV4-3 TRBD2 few CASSPRGAGTDTQYF TGCGCCAGCAGCCCGCGGGGGGCAGGCACAGATACGCAGTATTTT
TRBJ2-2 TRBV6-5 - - CASSYGVGDTGELFF TGTGCCAGCAGTTACGGTGTCGGAGACACCGGGGAGCTGTTTTTT
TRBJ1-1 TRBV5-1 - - CASSEHDPLLAFF TGCGCCAGCAGCGAACACGACCCTCTTTTAGCTTTCTTT
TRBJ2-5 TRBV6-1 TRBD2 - CASSELPSGGYQETQYF TGTGCCAGCAGTGAACTCCCTAGCGGGGGGTACCAAGAGACCCAGTACTTC
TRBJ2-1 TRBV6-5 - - CASSFRTDYNEQFF TGTGCCAGCAGTTTCAGGACCGATTACAATGAGCAGTTCTTC
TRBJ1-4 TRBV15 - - CATSREVTNEKLFF TGTGCCACCAGCAGAGAGGTTACTAATGAAAAACTGTTTTTT
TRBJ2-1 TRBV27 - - CASTLRGTIYNEQFF TGTGCCAGCACCCTTCGTGGGACGATATACAATGAGCAGTTCTTC
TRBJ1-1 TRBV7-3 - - CASSEQLNTEAFF TGTGCCAGCAGCGAACAACTTAACACTGAAGCTTTCTTT
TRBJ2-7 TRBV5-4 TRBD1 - CASRKDRGGFYEQYF TGTGCCAGCAGGAAAGACAGGGGTGGGTTTTACGAGCAGTACTTC
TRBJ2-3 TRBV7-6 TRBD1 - CASSPPSQGVTDTQYF TGTGCCAGCAGCCCCCCTTCGCAGGGGGTGACAGATACGCAGTATTTT
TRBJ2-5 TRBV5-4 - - CASSPGQLQETQYF TGTGCCAGCAGCCCCGGACAGCTACAAGAGACCCAGTACTTC
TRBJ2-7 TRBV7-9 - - CASSEPRGMITYEQYF TGTGCCAGCAGCGAACCACGGGGGATGATAACCTACGAGCAGTACTTC
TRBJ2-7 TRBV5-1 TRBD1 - CASSPPGTGTYEQYF TGCGCCAGCAGCCCGCCCGGGACAGGGACGTACGAGCAGTACTTC
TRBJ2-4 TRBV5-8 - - CASSLPPYF TGTGCCAGCAGCTTGCCGCCGTACTTC
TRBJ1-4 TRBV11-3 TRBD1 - CASSTSSGQGAEKLFF TGTGCCAGCAGCACTAGTTCGGGACAGGGCGCTGAAAAACTGTTTTTT
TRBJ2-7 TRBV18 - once CASSPSAAGGLYEQYF TGTGCCAGCTCACCCTCCGCCGCCGGGGGGCTCTACGAGCAGTACTTC
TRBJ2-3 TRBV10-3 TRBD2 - CAIRGVGGGSTDTQYF TGTGCCATCAGGGGCGTCGGCGGGGGGAGCACAGATACGCAGTATTTT
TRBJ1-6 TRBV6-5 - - CASSSKWDSPLHF TGTGCCAGCAGCTCAAAATGGGATTCACCCCTCCACTTT
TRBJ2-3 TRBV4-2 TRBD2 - CASSQDQTSGSTDTQYF TGTGCCAGCAGCCAAGATCAAACTAGCGGCAGCACAGATACGCAGTATTTT
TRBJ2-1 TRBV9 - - CASSVDPGEQFF TGTGCCAGCAGCGTAGACCCAGGCGAGCAGTTCTTC
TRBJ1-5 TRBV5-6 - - CASSLGTGSQPQHF TGTGCCAGCAGCTTGGGGACTGGTAGCCAGCCCCAGCATTTT
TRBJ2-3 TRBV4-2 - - CASSHRSSAGTISTDTQYF TGTGCCAGCAGCCACCGTTCTAGCGCAGGAACAATTAGCACAGATACGCAGTATTTT
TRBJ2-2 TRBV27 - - CASRVGTGELFF TGTGCCAGCAGGGTGGGCACCGGGGAGCTGTTTTTT
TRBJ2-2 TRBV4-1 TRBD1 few CASSQGDRAVTGELFF TGCGCCAGCAGCCAAGGGGACAGGGCTGTCACCGGGGAGCTGTTTTTT
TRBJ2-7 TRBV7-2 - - CASSSSVGQAYEQYF TGTGCCAGCAGCTCCAGTGTAGGGCAGGCCTACGAGCAGTACTTC
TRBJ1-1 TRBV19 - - CATTRDLNTEAFF TGTGCCACAACGAGGGATTTGAACACTGAAGCTTTCTTT
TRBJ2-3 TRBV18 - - CASSPGLPPDTQYF TGTGCCAGCTCACCCGGACTTCCCCCGGATACGCAGTATTTT
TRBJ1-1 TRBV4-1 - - CASSPKTNTEAFF TGCGCCAGCAGCCCCAAAACTAACACTGAAGCTTTCTTT
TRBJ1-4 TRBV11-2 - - CASSSQVNIGAEGKLFF TGTGCCAGCAGCTCCCAAGTTAATATTGGGGCGGAGGGAAAACTGTTTTTT
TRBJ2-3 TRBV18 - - CASSRGSSTDTQYF TGTGCCAGCTCTAGAGGGTCTAGCACAGATACGCAGTATTTT